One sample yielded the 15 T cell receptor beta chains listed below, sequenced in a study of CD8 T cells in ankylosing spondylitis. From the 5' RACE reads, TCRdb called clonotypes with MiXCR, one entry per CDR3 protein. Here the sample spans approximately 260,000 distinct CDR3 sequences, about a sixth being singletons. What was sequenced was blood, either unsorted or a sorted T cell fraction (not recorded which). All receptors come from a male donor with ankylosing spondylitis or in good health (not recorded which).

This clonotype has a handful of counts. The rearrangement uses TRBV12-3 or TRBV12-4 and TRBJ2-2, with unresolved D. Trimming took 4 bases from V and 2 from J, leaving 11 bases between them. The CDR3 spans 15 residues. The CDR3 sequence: CASSSTASNTGELFF. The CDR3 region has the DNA TGTGCCAGCAGTTCCACTGCGAGCAACACCGGGGAGCTGTTTTTT.

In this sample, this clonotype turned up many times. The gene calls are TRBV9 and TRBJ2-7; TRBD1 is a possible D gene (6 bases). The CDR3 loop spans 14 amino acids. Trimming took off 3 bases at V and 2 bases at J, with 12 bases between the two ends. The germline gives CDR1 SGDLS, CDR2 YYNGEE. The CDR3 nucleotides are TGTGCCAGCAGCGACCGGGACACCACCTACGAGCAGTACTTC. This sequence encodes CASSDRDTTYEQYF.

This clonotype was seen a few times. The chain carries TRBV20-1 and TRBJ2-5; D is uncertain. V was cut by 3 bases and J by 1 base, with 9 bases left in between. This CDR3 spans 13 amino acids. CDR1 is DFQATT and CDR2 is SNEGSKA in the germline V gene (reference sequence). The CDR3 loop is CSASGRRQETQYF. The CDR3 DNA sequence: TGCAGTGCTAGCGGCAGACGCCAAGAGACCCAGTACTTC.

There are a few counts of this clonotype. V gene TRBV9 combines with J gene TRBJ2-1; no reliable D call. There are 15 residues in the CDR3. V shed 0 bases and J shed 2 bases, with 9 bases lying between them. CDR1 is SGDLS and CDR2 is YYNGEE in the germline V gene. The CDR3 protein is CASSVGAATYNEQFF. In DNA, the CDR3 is TGTGCCAGCAGCGTAGGGGCTGCTACCTACAATGAGCAGTTCTTC.

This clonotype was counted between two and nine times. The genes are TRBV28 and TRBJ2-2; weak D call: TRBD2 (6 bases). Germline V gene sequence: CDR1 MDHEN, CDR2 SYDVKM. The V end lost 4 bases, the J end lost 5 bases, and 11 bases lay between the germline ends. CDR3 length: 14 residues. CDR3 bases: TGTGCCAGCAGTTGGACTACGATGACCGGGGAGCTGTTTTTT. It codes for CASSWTTMTGELFF.

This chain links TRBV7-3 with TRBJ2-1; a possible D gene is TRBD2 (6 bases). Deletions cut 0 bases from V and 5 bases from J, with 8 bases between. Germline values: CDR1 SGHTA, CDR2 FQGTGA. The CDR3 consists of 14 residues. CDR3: CASSLTRTNNEQFF. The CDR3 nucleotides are TGTGCCAGCAGCTTAACTAGGACTAACAATGAGCAGTTCTTC.

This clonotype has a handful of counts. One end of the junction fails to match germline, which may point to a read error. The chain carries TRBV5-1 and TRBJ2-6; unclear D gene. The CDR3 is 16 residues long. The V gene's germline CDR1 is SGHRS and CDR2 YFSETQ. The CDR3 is CASSLETHPGANVLTF. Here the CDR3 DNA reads TGCGCCAGCAGCTTGGAGACCCACCCTGGAGCCAACGTCCTGACTTTC.

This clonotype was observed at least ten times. The CDR3 reads CASSVLGAPQETQYF. Written as DNA, the CDR3 is TGTGCCAGCAGCGTACTGGGAGCACCTCAAGAGACCCAGTACTTC. This chain links TRBV9 with TRBJ2-5; D perhaps matches TRBD2 (5 bases). Trimming cost V 1 base and J 2 bases, with 12 bases left between them. CDR3 length: 15 amino acids. Germline CDR1 SGDLS, CDR2 YYNGEE.

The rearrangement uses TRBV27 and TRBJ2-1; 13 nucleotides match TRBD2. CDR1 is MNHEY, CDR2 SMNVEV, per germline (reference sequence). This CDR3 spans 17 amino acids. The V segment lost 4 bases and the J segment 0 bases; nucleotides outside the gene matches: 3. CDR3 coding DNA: TGTGCCAGCAGTTCGGGACTAGCGGGAATCTCCTACAATGAGCAGTTCTTC. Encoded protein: CASSSGLAGISYNEQFF.

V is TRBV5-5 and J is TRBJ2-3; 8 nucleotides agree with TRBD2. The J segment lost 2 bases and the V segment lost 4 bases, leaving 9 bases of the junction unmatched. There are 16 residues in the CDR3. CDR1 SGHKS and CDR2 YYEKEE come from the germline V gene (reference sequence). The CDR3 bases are TGTGCCAGCAGCCTTCAACTAGCGGCTTACACAGATACGCAGTATTTT. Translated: CASSLQLAAYTDTQYF.

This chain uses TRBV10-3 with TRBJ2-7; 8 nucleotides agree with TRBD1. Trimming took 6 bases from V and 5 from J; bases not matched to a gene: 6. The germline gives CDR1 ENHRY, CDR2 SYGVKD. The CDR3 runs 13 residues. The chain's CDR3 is CAIRDREKDEQYF. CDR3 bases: TGTGCCATCAGGGACAGGGAGAAGGACGAGCAGTACTTC.

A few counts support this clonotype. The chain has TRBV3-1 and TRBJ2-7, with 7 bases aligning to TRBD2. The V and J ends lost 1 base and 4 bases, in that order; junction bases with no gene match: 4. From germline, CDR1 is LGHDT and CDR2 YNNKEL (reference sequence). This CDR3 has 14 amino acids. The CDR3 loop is CASSQGLAVYEQYF. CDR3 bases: TGTGCCAGCAGCCAAGGACTAGCAGTGTACGAGCAGTACTTC.

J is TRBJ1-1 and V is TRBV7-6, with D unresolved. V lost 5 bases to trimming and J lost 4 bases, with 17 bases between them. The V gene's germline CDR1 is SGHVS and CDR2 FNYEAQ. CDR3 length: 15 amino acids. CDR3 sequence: CASSPEPDGLTEAFF. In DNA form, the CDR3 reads TGTGCCAGCAGCCCAGAACCGGACGGGCTCACTGAAGCTTTCTTT.

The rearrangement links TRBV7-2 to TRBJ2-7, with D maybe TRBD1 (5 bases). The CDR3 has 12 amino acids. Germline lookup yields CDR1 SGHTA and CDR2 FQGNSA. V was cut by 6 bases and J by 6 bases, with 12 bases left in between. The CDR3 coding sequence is TGTGCCAGCAGACGCCAGGGCTCCGAGCAGTACTTC. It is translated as CASRRQGSEQYF. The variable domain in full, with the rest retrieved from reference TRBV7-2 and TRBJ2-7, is GAGVSQSPSNKVTEKGKDVELRCDPISGHTALYWYRQSLGQGLEFLIYFQGNSAPDKSGLPSDRFSAERTGGSVSTLTIQRTQQEDSAVYLCASRRQGSEQYFGPGTRLTVT.

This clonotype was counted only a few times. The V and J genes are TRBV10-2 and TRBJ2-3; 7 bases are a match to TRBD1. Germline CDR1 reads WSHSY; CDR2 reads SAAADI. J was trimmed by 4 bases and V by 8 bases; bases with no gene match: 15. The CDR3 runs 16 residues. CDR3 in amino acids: CASGLPGQIQSDTQYF. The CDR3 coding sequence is TGCGCCAGCGGATTACCGGGACAGATACAATCAGATACGCAGTATTTT.